This TCR beta chain was sequenced during a study of cytomegalovirus exposure and HLA in healthy donors. The CDR3 loop spans 15 amino acids. Trimming pared 4 bases from V and 5 bases from J, leaving 17 bases between. The V gene's germline CDR1 is SGHTA and CDR2 FQGTGA. Primers included in the PCR were 60 Vbeta and 13 Jbeta primers. Produced via immunoSEQ multiplex PCR; TCRdb's table is partial and in-frame only. The sample has just over 150,000 clones; approximately 82% are singletons. This receptor was obtained from a man between 45 and 60 years old in good health and CMV-seropositive. The gene calls are TRBV7-3 and TRBJ1-1; possible D gene TRBD1, 5 bases. What was sequenced was PBMCs. The CDR3 loop reads CASSSQGGLSTEAFF. The CDR3, as DNA: TGTGCCAGCAGCTCCCAGGGAGGGCTGTCGACTGAAGCTTTCTTT.